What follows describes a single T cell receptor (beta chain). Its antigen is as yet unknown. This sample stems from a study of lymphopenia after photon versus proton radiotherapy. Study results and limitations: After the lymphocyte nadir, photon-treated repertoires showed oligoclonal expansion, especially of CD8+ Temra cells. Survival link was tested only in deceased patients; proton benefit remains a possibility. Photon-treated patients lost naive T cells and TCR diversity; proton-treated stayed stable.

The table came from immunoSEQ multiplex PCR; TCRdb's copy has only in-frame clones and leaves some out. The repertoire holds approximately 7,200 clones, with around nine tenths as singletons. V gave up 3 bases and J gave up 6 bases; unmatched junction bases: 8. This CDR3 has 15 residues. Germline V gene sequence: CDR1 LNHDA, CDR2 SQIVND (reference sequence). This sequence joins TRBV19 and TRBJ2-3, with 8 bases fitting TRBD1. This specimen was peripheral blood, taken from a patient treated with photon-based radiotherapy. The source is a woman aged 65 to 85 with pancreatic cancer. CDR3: CASSILGQGRDTQYF. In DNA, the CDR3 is TGTGCCAGTAGTATCCTAGGACAGGGAAGGGATACGCAGTATTTT.